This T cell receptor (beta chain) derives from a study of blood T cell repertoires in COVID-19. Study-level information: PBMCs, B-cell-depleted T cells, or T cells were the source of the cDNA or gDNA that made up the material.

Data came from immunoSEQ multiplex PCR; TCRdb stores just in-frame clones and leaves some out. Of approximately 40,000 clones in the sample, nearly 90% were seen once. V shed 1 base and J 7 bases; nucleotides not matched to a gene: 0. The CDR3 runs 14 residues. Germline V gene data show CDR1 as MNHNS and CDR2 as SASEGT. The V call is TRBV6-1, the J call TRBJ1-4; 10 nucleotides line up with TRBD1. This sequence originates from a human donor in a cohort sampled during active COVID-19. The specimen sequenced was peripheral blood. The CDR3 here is CASSEGTGGEKLFF. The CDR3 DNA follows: TGTGCCAGCAGTGAAGGGACAGGGGGTGAAAAACTGTTTTTT.